This TCR beta chain was documented in a study of shared clonotypes between healthy human individuals (dated by TCRdb to 2018 to 2021). Background on the whole study: The cohort comprised a couple of women and a few men aged 18 to 49 years. Libraries were prepared and TCR repertoires were sequenced by different laboratories using diverse techniques, in order to increase sequencing depth and limit assay-specific biases. For each donor, three plates each were used for CD4 naive and CD4 memory, two plates were used for CD8 naive, and one plate was used for CD8 memory. To estimate repertoire size and how much clonotypes are shared between individuals, the study performed deep sequencing of blood TCR repertoires from a few healthy adults. Each donor's leukapheresis produced roughly between roughly 0.94 and 9.5 billion PBMCs. Broader findings and caveats from the paper: Based on pairwise subsampling, the degree of clonotype sharing among donors was expected to be affected by sequencing depth. Sampling was restricted to blood, and TCR repertoires in tissue are likely to differ from TCR repertoires in blood. Higher generation probabilities were observed for clonotypes shared by all four sorted-subset donors than for non-shared clonotypes. Even with the large sequencing depth, rarefaction of the sorted-subset datasets indicated that sequencing was incomplete. Naive subsets generally had larger estimated clonotype richness than memory subsets. Because the study included a small number of donors, the genetic and exposure-history diversity represented was limited. Across several donors, 4.5% to 6.5% of naive CD4, around 3.5% of naive CD8, 2% to 2.5% of memory CD4, and approximately 0.4% of memory CD8 clonotypes were shared.

Using the deep immunoSEQ assay, TCR CDR3 regions were amplified from genomic DNA by multiplex PCR. Extracted genomic DNA from each cell subset was distributed evenly across all wells of several immunoSEQ 96-well plates, and each plate was treated as a replicate. For sorted subsets, each replicate PCR was loaded with roughly 0.2 ug genomic DNA, equivalent to 25,000 to 35,000 T cell genomes. Purified libraries were measured with a Qubit 3.0 fluorometer, size-checked on a Bioanalyzer 2100, and measured again with the KAPA Library Quantification kit. A separate single-read 150-cycle Illumina NextSeq 550 flow cell was used to sequence each immunoSEQ 96-well plate. Turning to the authors' computational methods: Because the immunoSEQ output included only junctional sequences and no quality scores, the filtering could not be the same as the filtering used for full-length reads. To assign V/J genes and CDR3, sequences were annotated against IMGT germline references using PyIR, a Python wrapper for IgBLAST v1.9. Any read was removed if the V/J assignment was weak (E-value above 1e-6), the CDR3 was missing, or the read contained stop codons, out-of-frame junctions, or ambiguous translated residues. A V3J clonotype was defined by an identical inferred V gene, J gene, and CDR3 amino acid sequence. Percentage overlap between repertoires was calculated by dividing the number of shared unique clonotypes by the size of the smaller repertoire. RTK rarefaction, the Chao1 estimator, and Recon v2.1 estimates of unobserved clonotypes were used to assess repertoire richness. Generation probabilities for all TCRbeta clonotypes obtained by the gDNA method from a handful of donors were computed using OLGA. TCRdb provides this immuneACCESS table in a form limited to in-frame rearrangements. Some clones are lacking; in checked studies, under half of them reflect an unresolved V gene, and why the rest are absent is not known. That table supplies the V and J calls and clone size; D and trimming were determined from the DNA. The sample table lists over a million clones, approximately 97% of them with a count of one. More than 0.9% of the sample lies in the top ten.

The donors were healthy, HIV-negative adults who had no recently reported acute infections or vaccinations. Every donor was a Caucasian adult residing in Nashville, Tennessee, USA. Magnetic negative selection was used to enrich CD4+ T cells, after which naive cells were positively selected on CD45RA and the negative fraction became the memory subset. After blood collection by leukapheresis, PBMCs were isolated using Ficoll-Histopaque density gradient centrifugation and then cryopreserved in the vapor phase of liquid nitrogen. Purity and quantity of every magnetically sorted T cell population were checked by analytical flow cytometry. Genomic DNA was isolated from every sorted fraction and measured by UV absorbance on a Nanodrop 2000c. The junction carries 10 bases between V and J, which are trimmed by 8 bases and 2 bases respectively. The CDR3 has 14 amino acids, counting the end cysteine and phenylalanine. This entry keeps only the CDR3 DNA: 42 bases, framed from base 1. From the germline V gene, CDR1 is MNHEY and CDR2 is SVGAGI.

To note about this clone: The specificity of this receptor is unknown. The record has no base qualities; no much larger clone is one base away.

The chain employs TRBV6-5 and TRBJ2-6; a weak D assignment points to TRBD1 (5 bases agree). Sequenced sample: naive CD4+ T cells sorted from blood. The label giving this sample's cell subset or site can be read as: CD45RA+ positively selected. The source is a man aged 25-45 years in good health. CDR3 reads: CASGRGAGANVLTF. In nucleotide form, the sequence is TGTGCCAGCGGAAGGGGTGCTGGGGCCAACGTCCTGACTTTC.